This record concerns one TCR beta chain sequence. Through a sample-barcoded 5' primer and a J-beta primer mix, a second PCR was run for roughly 7 to 12 cycles. TCRdb processed the 5' RACE reads anew with MiXCR; each CDR3 protein has one entry. The sample shows approximately 680,000 distinct CDR3 sequences, approximately 31% of them seen only once. The sample is drawn from a study of blood T cells in healthy people across ages. V dropped 4 bases and J dropped 1 base, with 11 bases sitting between them. CDR3 length equals 15 residues. The germline CDR1 and CDR2 sequences are SGDLS and YYNGEE. The chain has TRBV9 and TRBJ2-2; TRBD2 is a possible D gene (6 bases). Sequencing was performed on blood. The TCR sequence derives from a woman older than 75 in good health. CDR3 DNA sequence: TGTGCCAGCAGCCCCTGGGGGGAGAACACCGGGGAGCTGTTTTTT. As protein: CASSPWGENTGELFF.